Detailed here is one TCR beta chain. Germline CDR1 and CDR2: SGHKS and YYEKEE (reference sequence). The V and J ends lost 6 bases and 0 bases respectively, with 13 bases between them. This CDR3 has 15 residues. The method was immunoSEQ multiplex PCR; TCRdb's version includes in-frame clones alone and lacks a portion of them. The table has about 52,000 clones, roughly nine tenths seen once. The entry originates in a study of OX40 agonist ivuxolimab in advanced cancers. The TCR originated in an adult with an advanced solid tumor such as melanoma, head and neck, liver or kidney cancer. This chain links TRBV5-5 with TRBJ2-1; D not certain. This sample comprised CD4+ or CD8+ T cells sorted from blood, obtained in a trial of the OX40 agonist ivuxolimab. CDR3: CASILGSSSYNEQFF. CDR3 bases: TGTGCCAGCATCCTGGGGTCAAGCTCCTACAATGAGCAGTTCTTC.